This TCR beta chain was captured by sequencing in a study of blood T cell repertoires in COVID-19. Study background: Acute-phase and convalescent COVID-19 samples originated in the United States, Italy and Spain.

TCRdb's copy holds only in-frame clones and misses some; the assay was immunoSEQ multiplex PCR. The data contain under 80,000 clones, around 90% of them singletons. Germline lookup yields CDR1 SGHVS and CDR2 FQNEAQ. Losses at the gene ends were 1 base for V and 3 bases for J; bases not matched to a gene: 5. This CDR3 is built from 18 residues. The material sequenced was peripheral blood. This receptor was identified in a human donor in a cohort sampled during active COVID-19. V is TRBV7-8 and J is TRBJ2-1; 14 bases are a match to TRBD2. The CDR3 loop reads CASSLGLAGGTIYNEQFF. CDR3 DNA: TGTGCCAGCAGCTTAGGACTAGCGGGAGGGACAATCTACAATGAGCAGTTCTTC.